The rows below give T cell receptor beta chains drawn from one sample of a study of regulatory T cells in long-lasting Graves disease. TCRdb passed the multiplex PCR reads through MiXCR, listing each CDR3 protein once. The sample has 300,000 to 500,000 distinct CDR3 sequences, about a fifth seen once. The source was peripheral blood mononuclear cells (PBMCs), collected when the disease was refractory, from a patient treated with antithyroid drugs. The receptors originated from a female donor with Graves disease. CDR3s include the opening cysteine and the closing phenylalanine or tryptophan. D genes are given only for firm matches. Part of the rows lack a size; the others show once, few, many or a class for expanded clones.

CDR3 DNA: TGTGCCAGCAGCTTAGTTGGGGGGATCTCCTACGAGCAGTACTTC
CDR3 protein: CASSLVGGISYEQYF
J gene: TRBJ2-7
clone size: many
V gene: TRBV7-2
D gene: .
CDR3 length: 15

CDR3 DNA: TGTGCCAGCAGCTATATACGGGTCACCGGGGAGCTGTTTTTT
CDR3 protein: CASSYIRVTGELFF
J gene: TRBJ2-2
clone size: many
V gene: TRBV6-1
D gene: .
CDR3 length: 14

CDR3 DNA: TGTGCCAGCAGACCGGACCCCTACGAGCAGTACTTC
CDR3 protein: CASRPDPYEQYF
J gene: TRBJ2-7
clone size: many
V gene: TRBV28
D gene: .
CDR3 length: 12

CDR3 DNA: TGTGCCAGCTCACGAGGGACAGGATTTAATGAAAAACTGCTTTTT
CDR3 protein: CASSRGTGFNEKLLF
J gene: TRBJ1-4
clone size: .
V gene: TRBV18
D gene: TRBD1
CDR3 length: 15

CDR3 DNA: TGTGCCAGCAGTTATGTACCGGGAGAGACCCAGTACTTC
CDR3 protein: CASSYVPGETQYF
J gene: TRBJ2-5
clone size: few
V gene: TRBV6-5
D gene: .
CDR3 length: 13

CDR3 DNA: TGCGCCAGCAGCTTGAGGAGCTCTGGGGCCAACGTCCTGACTTTC
CDR3 protein: CASSLRSSGANVLTF
J gene: TRBJ2-6
clone size: many
V gene: TRBV5-1
D gene: .
CDR3 length: 15

CDR3 DNA: TGTGCCAGTAGTCGACAGGCCAGATGGGATCAGCCCCAGCATTTT
CDR3 protein: CASSRQARWDQPQHF
J gene: TRBJ1-5
clone size: few
V gene: TRBV19
D gene: .
CDR3 length: 15

CDR3 DNA: TGTGCCAGCAGCCAATTATCCGGGACTAGCGGGATTTTT
CDR3 protein: CASSQLSGTSGIF
J gene: TRBJ2-3
clone size: .
V gene: TRBV14
D gene: TRBD2
CDR3 length: 13

CDR3 DNA: TGTGCCAGCAGCGTTAGGGGAGGGTGGGACACCGGGGAGCTGTTTTTT
CDR3 protein: CASSVRGGWDTGELFF
J gene: TRBJ2-2
clone size: .
V gene: TRBV9
D gene: TRBD2
CDR3 length: 16

CDR3 DNA: TGTGCCACCGGCACAGGGGACAATTCACCCCTCCACTTT
CDR3 protein: CATGTGDNSPLHF
J gene: TRBJ1-6
clone size: .
V gene: TRBV10-3
D gene: TRBD1
CDR3 length: 13

CDR3 DNA: TGCAGTGCTAGAGAGCCAGCCAGCCCATCATATGGCTACACCTTC
CDR3 protein: CSAREPASPSYGYTF
J gene: TRBJ1-2
clone size: many
V gene: TRBV20-1
D gene: .
CDR3 length: 15

CDR3 DNA: TGTGCCAGCAGCTCTGCACCGGGCCGCGGGAGGGCTTTCTTT
CDR3 protein: CASSSAPGRGRAFF
J gene: TRBJ1-1
clone size: many
V gene: TRBV7-2
D gene: .
CDR3 length: 14

CDR3 DNA: TGCAGTGCTAGAGATACTCAGTCGTTGGGTTGGCCCCAGCATTTT
CDR3 protein: CSARDTQSLGWPQHF
J gene: TRBJ1-5
clone size: .
V gene: TRBV20-1
D gene: .
CDR3 length: 15

CDR3 DNA: TGCGCCAGCAGCTTGGGGACAACCGACCGGGGGAATTCACCCCTCCACTTT
CDR3 protein: CASSLGTTDRGNSPLHF
J gene: TRBJ1-6
clone size: few
V gene: TRBV5-1
D gene: .
CDR3 length: 17

CDR3 DNA: TGTGCCAGCAGCTCGCATAGCGGGAGCTACGAGCAGTACTTC
CDR3 protein: CASSSHSGSYEQYF
J gene: TRBJ2-7
clone size: many
V gene: TRBV7-8
D gene: TRBD2
CDR3 length: 14

CDR3 DNA: TGCAGTGCTAGAAATAGCGGGAGCTACGAGCAGTGCTTC
CDR3 protein: CSARNSGSYEQCF
J gene: TRBJ2-7
clone size: .
V gene: TRBV20-1
D gene: TRBD2
CDR3 length: 13

CDR3 DNA: TGCGCCAGCAGCGCGGAAGAGGGCTACGAGCAGTACTTC
CDR3 protein: CASSAEEGYEQYF
J gene: TRBJ2-7
clone size: few
V gene: TRBV4-3
D gene: .
CDR3 length: 13

CDR3 DNA: TGTGCCTGGAGTCGGGGATGGGACACTGAAGCTTTCTTT
CDR3 protein: CAWSRGWDTEAFF
J gene: TRBJ1-1
clone size: .
V gene: TRBV30
D gene: .
CDR3 length: 13